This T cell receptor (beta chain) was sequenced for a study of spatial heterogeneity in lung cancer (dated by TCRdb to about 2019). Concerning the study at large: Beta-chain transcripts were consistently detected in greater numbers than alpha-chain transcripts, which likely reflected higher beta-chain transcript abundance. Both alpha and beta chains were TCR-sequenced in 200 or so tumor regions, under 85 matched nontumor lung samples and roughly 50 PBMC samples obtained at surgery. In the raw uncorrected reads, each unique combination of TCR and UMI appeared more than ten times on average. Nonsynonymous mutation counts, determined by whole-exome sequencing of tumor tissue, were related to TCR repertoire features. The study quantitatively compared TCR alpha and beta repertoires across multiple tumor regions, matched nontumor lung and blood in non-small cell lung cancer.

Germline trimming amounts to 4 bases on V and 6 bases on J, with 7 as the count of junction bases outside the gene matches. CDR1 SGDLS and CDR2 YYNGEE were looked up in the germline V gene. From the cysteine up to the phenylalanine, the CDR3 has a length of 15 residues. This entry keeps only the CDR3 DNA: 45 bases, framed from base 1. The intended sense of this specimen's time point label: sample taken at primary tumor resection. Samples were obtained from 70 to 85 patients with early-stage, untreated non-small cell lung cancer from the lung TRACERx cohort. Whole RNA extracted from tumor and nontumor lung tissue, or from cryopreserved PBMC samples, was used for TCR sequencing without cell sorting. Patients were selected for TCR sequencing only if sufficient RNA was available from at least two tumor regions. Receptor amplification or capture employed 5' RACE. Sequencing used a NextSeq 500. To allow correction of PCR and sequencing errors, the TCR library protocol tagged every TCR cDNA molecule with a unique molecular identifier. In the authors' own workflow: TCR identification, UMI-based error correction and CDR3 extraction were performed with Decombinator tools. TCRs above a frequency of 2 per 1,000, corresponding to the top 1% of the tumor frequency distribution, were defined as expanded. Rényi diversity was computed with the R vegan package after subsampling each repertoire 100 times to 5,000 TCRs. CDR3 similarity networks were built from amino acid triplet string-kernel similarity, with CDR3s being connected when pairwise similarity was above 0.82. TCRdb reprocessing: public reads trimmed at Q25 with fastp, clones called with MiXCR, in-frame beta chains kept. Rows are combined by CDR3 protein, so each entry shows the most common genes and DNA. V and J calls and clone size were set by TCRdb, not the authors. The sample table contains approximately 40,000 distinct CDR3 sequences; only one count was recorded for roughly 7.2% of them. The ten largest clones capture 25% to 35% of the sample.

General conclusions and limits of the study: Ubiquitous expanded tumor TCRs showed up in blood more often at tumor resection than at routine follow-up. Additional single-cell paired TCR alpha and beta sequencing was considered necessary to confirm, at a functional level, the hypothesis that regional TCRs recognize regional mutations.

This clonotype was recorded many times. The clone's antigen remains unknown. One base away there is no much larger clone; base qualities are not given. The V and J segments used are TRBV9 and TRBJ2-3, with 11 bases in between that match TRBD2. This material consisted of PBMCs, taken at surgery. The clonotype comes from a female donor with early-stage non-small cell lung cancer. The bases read TGTGCCAGCAGCCCCCGGACTAGCGGGTTGGATACGCAGTATTTT. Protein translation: CASSPRTSGLDTQYF.